The entry that follows covers one TCR beta chain sequence. This CDR3 has 16 residues. Trimming removed 3 bases from V and 4 bases from J; junction bases left unmatched: 10. CDR1 is SGDLS, CDR2 YYNGEE, per germline. The data originate from a study of blood T cell repertoires in COVID-19. In the authors' methods: Estimation of nucleated cell counts relied on the amplification of reference gene primers. Some clones are missing from TCRdb's copy, which holds only in-frame ones; the method was immunoSEQ multiplex PCR. That table supplies the V and J calls and clone size; D and trimming were determined from the DNA. The profile shows more than 140,000 clones, around 80% of them singletons.

The chain recombines TRBV9 with TRBJ2-7; the match to TRBD1 covers 10 bases. The sequence derives from a woman aged 45-59 years in a cohort sampled during active or convalescent COVID-19. The sample was peripheral blood. CDR3 sequence (DNA): TGTGCCAGCAGCGCCGGGCCGGGACAGGGGACGTACGAGCAGTACTTC. Translated: CASSAGPGQGTYEQYF.